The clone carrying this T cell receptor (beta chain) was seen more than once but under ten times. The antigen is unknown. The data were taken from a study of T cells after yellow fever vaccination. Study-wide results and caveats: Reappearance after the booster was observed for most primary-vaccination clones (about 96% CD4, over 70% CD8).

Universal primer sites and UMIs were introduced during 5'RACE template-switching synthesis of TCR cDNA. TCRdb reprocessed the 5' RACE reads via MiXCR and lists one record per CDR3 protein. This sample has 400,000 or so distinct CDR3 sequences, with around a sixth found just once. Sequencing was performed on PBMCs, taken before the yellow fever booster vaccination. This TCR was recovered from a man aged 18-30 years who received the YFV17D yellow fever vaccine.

CDR3 amino acids: CSAIQAGGGEQFF. DNA of the CDR3: TGCAGTGCTATTCAAGCGGGGGGAGGTGAGCAGTTCTTC. The chain uses TRBV20-1 and TRBJ2-1, with 9 positions matching TRBD2. The germline V gene encodes CDR1 DFQATT and CDR2 SNEGSKA (reference sequence). This CDR3 region has 13 residues. The junction had 7 bases not matched to a gene; V was cut back by 4 bases and J by 9 bases.